This TCR beta chain originates from a study of OX40 agonist ivuxolimab in advanced cancers. Profiled with immunoSEQ multiplex PCR; TCRdb holds only in-frame clones, not every one. The sample has fewer than 80,000 clones; 65% to 90% are singletons. This clone was counted only a few times. The sequence was collected from an adult with an advanced solid tumor such as melanoma, head and neck, liver or kidney cancer. The sample in question was CD4+ or CD8+ T cells sorted from blood, obtained in a trial of the OX40 agonist ivuxolimab.

Here the CDR3 DNA reads TGTGCCAGCAGCTTGGCAGGTGGCGTTTACAATGAGCAGTTCTTC. Translated: CASSLAGGVYNEQFF. The genes are TRBV5-4 and TRBJ2-1, with D uncertain. Per the germline V gene, CDR1 is SGHNT and CDR2 is YYREEE (reference sequence). With 0 bases removed from V and 4 bases from J, the gap between germline ends came to 11 bases. The CDR3 runs to 15 residues.